This TCR beta chain was documented in a study of control samples from healthy donors and cancer patients. The V gene's germline CDR1 is MNHEY and CDR2 SVGEGT. V lost 2 bases to trimming and J lost 3 bases, with 11 bases between them. The CDR3 spans 14 residues. Assay: immunoSEQ multiplex PCR; the TCRdb copy retains only in-frame clones and omits some. The sample carries about 150,000 clones, 88% recorded once. The source is a man aged 18-30 years in good health. Sample: blood. The V gene is TRBV6-2 or TRBV6-3, the J gene TRBJ2-7; no firm D call. CDR3 coding DNA: TGTGCCAGCAGTTACGTTAGGAGCTACTACGAGCAGTACTTC. Translated, it gives CASSYVRSYYEQYF.